The 5 T cell receptor beta chains presented below share a single source sample, sequenced in a study of T cell changes during pregnancy in multiple sclerosis (dated by TCRdb to 2018 to 2020). Library prep was done by the immunoSEQ multiplex PCR assay. Sourced from immuneACCESS, this table was stored by TCRdb with only in-frame sequences that have V and J called. A share of the clones is absent; for the studies checked, an unresolved V gene accounts for under half, and the remainder has no known explanation. This sample comprises some 140,000 clones, 90% to 98% of them detected only once. The top ten clones comprise 0.44% of the sample. The material was peripheral blood, obtained after pregnancy. Receptors originate from a female donor with multiple sclerosis, enrolled in a pregnancy study.

The chain joins TRBV9 to TRBJ2-1; a weak D match, TRBD1 (6 bases). With 0 bases removed from V and 7 bases from J, the gap between germline ends came to 20 bases. The germline gives CDR1 SGDLS, CDR2 YYNGEE. The CDR3 extends over 17 amino acids. The CDR3 sequence is CASSVAPIQGLRNEQFF. The CDR3, as DNA: TGTGCCAGCAGCGTAGCGCCCATCCAGGGGTTAAGGAATGAGCAGTTCTTC.

The chain couples TRBV7-3 to TRBJ2-1, with 10 bases lining up with TRBD2. The V gene end was trimmed by 4 bases and the J gene end by 7 bases; junction bases not matched to a gene: 13. Germline CDR1 is SGHTA and CDR2 is FQGTGA. The CDR3 extends over 17 amino acids. Here the CDR3 DNA reads TGTGCCAGCAGCTCGCTCGTAGGACTAGCGGAATTGAATGAGCAGTTCTTC. Amino acids: CASSSLVGLAELNEQFF.

The CDR3 bases are TGTGCCAGCAGTTTATCCTCCGGACTAGCGGGATCTACGAAGCAGTACTTC. It encodes CASSLSSGLAGSTKQYF. The rearrangement uses TRBV28 and TRBJ2-7, with 12 bases identical to TRBD2. In germline, CDR1 is MDHEN, CDR2 SYDVKM. V trimming: 1 base; J trimming: 8 bases; junction bases outside the gene matches: 12. The CDR3 is 17 residues long.

The chain couples TRBV7-8 to TRBJ2-3; 7 bases are a match to TRBD2. Germline V gene lookup returns CDR1 SGHVS and CDR2 FQNEAQ. CDR3 length: 15 amino acids. The V segment lost 0 bases and the J segment 3 bases; nucleotides outside the gene matches: 3. The CDR3, as DNA: TGTGCCAGCAGCTTAGCGCTAGCGGTTACAGATACGCAGTATTTT. Translating gives CASSLALAVTDTQYF.

This chain joins TRBV7-9 and TRBJ1-1, with D maybe TRBD1 (5 bases). The germline V gene has CDR1 SEHNR and CDR2 FQNEAQ (reference sequence). Trimming shortened V by 6 bases and J by 6 bases, and 11 bases separated the two germline ends. This CDR3 region has 12 residues. This CDR3 reads CASSPGHSEAFF. The CDR3 region has the DNA TGTGCCAGCAGTCCCGGACACTCTGAAGCTTTCTTT.